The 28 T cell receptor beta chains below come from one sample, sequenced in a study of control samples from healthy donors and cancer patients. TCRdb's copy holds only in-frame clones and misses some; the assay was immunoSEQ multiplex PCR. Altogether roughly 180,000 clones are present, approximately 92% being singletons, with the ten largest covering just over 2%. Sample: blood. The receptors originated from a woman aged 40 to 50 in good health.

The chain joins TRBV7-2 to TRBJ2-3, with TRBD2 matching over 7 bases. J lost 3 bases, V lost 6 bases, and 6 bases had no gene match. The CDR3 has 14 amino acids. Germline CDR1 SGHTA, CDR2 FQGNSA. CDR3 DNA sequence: TGTGCCAGCAGGGCGGGGGTTCCGACAGATACGCAGTATTTT. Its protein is CASRAGVPTDTQYF.

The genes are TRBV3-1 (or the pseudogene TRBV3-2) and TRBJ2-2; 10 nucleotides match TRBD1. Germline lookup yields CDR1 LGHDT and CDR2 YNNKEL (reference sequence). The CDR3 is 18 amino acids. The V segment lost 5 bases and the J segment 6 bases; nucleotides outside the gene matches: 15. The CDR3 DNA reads TGTGCCAGCAGCACAAGAAGGGGACAGGGGATTATGTCCGGGGAGCTGTTTTTT. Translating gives CASSTRRGQGIMSGELFF.

This CDR3 reads CASSLLNEQFF. The CDR3 DNA reads as TGTGCCAGCAGTCTCCTAAATGAGCAGTTCTTC. The rearrangement links TRBV12-3 or TRBV12-4 to TRBJ2-1; D call uncertain. Trimming pared 5 bases from V and 7 bases from J, leaving 6 bases between. This CDR3 has 11 residues.

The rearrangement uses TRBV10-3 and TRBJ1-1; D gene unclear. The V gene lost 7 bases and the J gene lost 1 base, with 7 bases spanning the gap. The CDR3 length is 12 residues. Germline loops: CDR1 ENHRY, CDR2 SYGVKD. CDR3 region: CAITRGNTEAFF. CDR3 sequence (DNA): TGTGCCATCACCCGGGGGAACACTGAAGCTTTCTTT.

The CDR3 nucleotides read TGTGCCAGCAGTGGGCTGGCCTATGGCTACACCTTC. Encoded protein: CASSGLAYGYTF. The chain uses TRBV3-1 (or the pseudogene TRBV3-2) and TRBJ1-2; D uncertain. The length of the CDR3 is 12 residues. The germline V and J ends were trimmed by 6 bases and 4 bases, with 9 bases remaining between them. CDR1 is LGHDT, CDR2 YNNKEL, per germline (reference sequence).

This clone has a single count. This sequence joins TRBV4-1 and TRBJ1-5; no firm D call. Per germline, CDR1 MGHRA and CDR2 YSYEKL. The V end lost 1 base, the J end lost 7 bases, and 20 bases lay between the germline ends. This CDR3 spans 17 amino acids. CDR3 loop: CASSQGPIRGPGQPQHF. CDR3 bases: TGCGCCAGCAGCCAAGGCCCCATTAGAGGGCCGGGACAGCCCCAGCATTTT.

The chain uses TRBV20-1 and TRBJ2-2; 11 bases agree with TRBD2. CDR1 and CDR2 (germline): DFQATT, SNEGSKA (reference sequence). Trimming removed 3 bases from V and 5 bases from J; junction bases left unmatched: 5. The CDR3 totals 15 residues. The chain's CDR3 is CSASSGGAQTGELFF. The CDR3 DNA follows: TGCAGTGCTAGTAGCGGGGGGGCTCAGACCGGGGAGCTGTTTTTT.

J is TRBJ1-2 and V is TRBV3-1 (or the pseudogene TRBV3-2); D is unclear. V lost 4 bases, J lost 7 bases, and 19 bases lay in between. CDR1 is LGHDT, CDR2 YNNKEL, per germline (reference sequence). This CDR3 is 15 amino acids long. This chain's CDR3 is CASSPILLSPAGYTF. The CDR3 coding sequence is TGTGCCAGCAGCCCTATACTCCTGTCCCCGGCTGGCTACACCTTC.

CDR3 protein: CASSTQFNSPLHF. As DNA, the CDR3 is TGTGCCAGCAGCACTCAGTTTAATTCACCCCTCCACTTT. The chain carries TRBV9 and TRBJ1-6, with no clear D. V was trimmed by 4 bases and J by 6 bases, leaving 8 bases between them. The CDR3 consists of 13 residues. Germline V gene sequence: CDR1 SGDLS, CDR2 YYNGEE.

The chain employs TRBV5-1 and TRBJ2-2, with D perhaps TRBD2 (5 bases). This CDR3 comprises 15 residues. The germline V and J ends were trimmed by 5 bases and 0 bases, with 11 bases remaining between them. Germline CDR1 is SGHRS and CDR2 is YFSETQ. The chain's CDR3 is CASRDGLANTGELFF. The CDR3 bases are TGCGCCAGCAGAGACGGACTCGCGAACACCGGGGAGCTGTTTTTT.

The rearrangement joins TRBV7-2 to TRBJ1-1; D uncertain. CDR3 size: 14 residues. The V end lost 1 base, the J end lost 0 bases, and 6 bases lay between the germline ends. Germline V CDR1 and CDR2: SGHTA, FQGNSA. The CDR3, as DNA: TGTGCCAGCAGCTTAGGGGTAGTGAACACTGAAGCTTTCTTT. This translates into CASSLGVVNTEAFF. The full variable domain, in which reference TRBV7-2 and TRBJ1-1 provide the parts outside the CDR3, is GAGVSQSPSNKVTEKGKDVELRCDPISGHTALYWYRQSLGQGLEFLIYFQGNSAPDKSGLPSDRFSAERTGGSVSTLTIQRTQQEDSAVYLCASSLGVVNTEAFFGQGTRLTVV.

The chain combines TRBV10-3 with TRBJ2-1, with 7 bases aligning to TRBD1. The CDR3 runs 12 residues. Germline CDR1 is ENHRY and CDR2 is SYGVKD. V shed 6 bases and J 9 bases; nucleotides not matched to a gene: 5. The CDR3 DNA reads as TGTGCCATCAGCCCGACAGGGTCTGAGCAGTTCTTC. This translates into CAISPTGSEQFF.

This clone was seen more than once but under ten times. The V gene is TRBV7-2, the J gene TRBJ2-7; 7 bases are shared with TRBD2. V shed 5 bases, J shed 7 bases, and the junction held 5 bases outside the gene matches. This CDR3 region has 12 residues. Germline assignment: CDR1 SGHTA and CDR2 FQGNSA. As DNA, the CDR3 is TGTGCCAGCAGCATCGGACTAGGAGAGCAGTACTTC. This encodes CASSIGLGEQYF. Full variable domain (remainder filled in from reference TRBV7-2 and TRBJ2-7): GAGVSQSPSNKVTEKGKDVELRCDPISGHTALYWYRQSLGQGLEFLIYFQGNSAPDKSGLPSDRFSAERTGGSVSTLTIQRTQQEDSAVYLCASSIGLGEQYFGPGTRLTVT.

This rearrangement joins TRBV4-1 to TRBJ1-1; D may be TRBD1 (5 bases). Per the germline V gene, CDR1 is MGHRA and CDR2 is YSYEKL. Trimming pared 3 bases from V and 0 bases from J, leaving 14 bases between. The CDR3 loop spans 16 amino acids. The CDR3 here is CASSQGLQDLNTEAFF. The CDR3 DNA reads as TGCGCCAGCAGCCAGGGATTACAGGATTTGAACACTGAAGCTTTCTTT.

The CDR3 sequence is CASSPLSGGGYEQYF. CDR3 coding DNA: TGTGCCAGCAGCCCCCTCAGCGGGGGGGGATACGAGCAGTACTTC. The chain uses TRBV7-8 and TRBJ2-7; 10 bases map to TRBD2. The CDR3 has 15 amino acids. Germline V gene sequence: CDR1 SGHVS, CDR2 FQNEAQ. Trimming cost V 5 bases and J 4 bases; bases outside gene matches: 8.

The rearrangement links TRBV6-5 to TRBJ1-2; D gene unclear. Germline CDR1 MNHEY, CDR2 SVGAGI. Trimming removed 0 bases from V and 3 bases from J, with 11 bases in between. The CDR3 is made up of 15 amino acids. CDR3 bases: TGTGCCAGCAGTTACTCCACCCCCCGCCACTATGGCTACACCTTC. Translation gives CASSYSTPRHYGYTF.

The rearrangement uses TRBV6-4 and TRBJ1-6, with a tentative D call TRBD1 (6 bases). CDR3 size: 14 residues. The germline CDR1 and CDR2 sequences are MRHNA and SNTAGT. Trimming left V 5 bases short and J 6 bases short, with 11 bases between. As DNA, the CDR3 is TGTGCCAGCAGTTCACAGGGAGTTAATTCACCCCTCCACTTT. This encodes CASSSQGVNSPLHF.

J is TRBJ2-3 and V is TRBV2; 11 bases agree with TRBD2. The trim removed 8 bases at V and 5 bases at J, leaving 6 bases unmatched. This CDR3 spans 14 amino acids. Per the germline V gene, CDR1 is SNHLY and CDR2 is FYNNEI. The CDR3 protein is CASLSGGAGDTQYF. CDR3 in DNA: TGTGCCAGCCTTAGCGGGGGGGCTGGAGATACGCAGTATTTT.

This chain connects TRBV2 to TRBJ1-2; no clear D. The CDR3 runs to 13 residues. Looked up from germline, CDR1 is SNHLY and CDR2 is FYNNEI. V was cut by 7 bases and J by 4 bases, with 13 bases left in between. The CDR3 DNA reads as TGTGCCAGCAACACCTTAGACGGCTATGGCTACACCTTC. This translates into CASNTLDGYGYTF.

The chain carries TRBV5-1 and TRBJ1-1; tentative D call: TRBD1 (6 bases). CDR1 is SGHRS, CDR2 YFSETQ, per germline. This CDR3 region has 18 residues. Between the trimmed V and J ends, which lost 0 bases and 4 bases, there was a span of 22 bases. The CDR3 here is CASSLVGGVVRESTEAFF. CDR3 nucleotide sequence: TGCGCCAGCAGCTTGGTAGGGGGAGTGGTGAGGGAGAGCACTGAAGCTTTCTTT.

The chain's CDR3 is CASSPWRGAGNEQFF. Written as DNA, the CDR3 is TGTGCCAGCAGCCCTTGGCGGGGGGCGGGGAATGAGCAGTTCTTC. The V call is TRBV7-6, the J call TRBJ2-1; TRBD2 aligns across 8 bases. The V and J ends lost 5 bases and 7 bases, in that order; junction bases with no gene match: 10. Germline-derived CDR1 and CDR2 are SGHVS and FNYEAQ. The CDR3 runs to 15 residues.

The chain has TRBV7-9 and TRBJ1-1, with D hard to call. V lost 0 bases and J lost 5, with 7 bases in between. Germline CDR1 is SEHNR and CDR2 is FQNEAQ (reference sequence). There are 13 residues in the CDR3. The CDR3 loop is CASSLASGTEAFF. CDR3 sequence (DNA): TGTGCCAGCAGCTTAGCGTCCGGAACTGAAGCTTTCTTT.

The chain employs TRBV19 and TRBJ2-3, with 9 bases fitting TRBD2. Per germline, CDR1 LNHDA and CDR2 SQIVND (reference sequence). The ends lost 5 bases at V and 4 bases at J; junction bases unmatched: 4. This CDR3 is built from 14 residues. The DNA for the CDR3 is TGTGCCAGTAGTGTCGGGACTAGCCCAGATACGCAGTATTTT. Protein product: CASSVGTSPDTQYF.

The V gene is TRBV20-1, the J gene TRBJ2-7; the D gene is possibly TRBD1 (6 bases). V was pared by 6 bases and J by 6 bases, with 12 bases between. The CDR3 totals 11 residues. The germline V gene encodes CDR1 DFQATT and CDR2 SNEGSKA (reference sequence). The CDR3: CSAPRGSEQYF. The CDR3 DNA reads TGCAGTGCCCCCAGGGGTTCCGAGCAGTACTTC.

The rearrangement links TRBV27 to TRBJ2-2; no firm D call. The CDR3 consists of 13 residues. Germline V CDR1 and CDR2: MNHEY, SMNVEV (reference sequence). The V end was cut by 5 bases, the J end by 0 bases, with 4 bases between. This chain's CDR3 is CASSPPNTGELFF. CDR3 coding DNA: TGTGCCAGCAGTCCCCCGAACACCGGGGAGCTGTTTTTT.

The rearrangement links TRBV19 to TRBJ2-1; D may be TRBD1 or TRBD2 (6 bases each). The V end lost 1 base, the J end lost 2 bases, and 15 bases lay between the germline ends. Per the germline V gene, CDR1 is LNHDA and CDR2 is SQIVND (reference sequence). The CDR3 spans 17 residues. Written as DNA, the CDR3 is TGTGCCAGTAGTATAGTTCGGGGGCGAACGACCTACAATGAGCAGTTCTTC. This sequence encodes CASSIVRGRTTYNEQFF.

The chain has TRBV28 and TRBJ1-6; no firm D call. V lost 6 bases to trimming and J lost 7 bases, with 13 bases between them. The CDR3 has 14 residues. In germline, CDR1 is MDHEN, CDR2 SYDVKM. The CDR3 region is CASSTASGNSPLHF. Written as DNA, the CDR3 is TGTGCCAGCAGCACGGCGAGCGGGAATTCACCCCTCCACTTT.

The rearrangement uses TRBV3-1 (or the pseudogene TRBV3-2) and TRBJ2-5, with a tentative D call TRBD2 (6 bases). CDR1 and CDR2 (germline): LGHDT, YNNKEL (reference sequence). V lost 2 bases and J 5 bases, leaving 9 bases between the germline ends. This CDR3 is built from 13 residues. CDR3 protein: CASSQLRGETQYF. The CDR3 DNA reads TGTGCCAGCAGCCAACTCCGGGGGGAGACCCAGTACTTC.